This paragraph reports one TCR beta chain. The sample is drawn from a study of blood T cell repertoires in COVID-19. About the research overall: Samples representing acute and convalescent COVID-19 were sourced from the United States, Italy and Spain. In each case, the material was cDNA or gDNA derived from T cells, B-cell-depleted T cells, or PBMCs.

The method was immunoSEQ multiplex PCR; TCRdb's version includes in-frame clones alone and lacks a portion of them. The table records 150,000 to 200,000 clones, over 75% of them present only once. This CDR3 is built from 14 residues. The V gene's germline CDR1 is MNHEY and CDR2 SVGAGI. Trimming removed 4 bases from V and 6 bases from J, with 15 bases in between. It was during active infection that Seattle patients were enrolled and then longitudinally followed. The chain recombines TRBV6-5 with TRBJ1-2, with D unclear. The sequence was collected from a person aged 65-85 years with COVID-19, enrolled during active disease. Sequenced: peripheral blood. The CDR3 spells CASSSLGVRNGYTF. The CDR3 coding sequence is TGTGCCAGCAGTTCCCTCGGGGTGAGGAATGGCTACACCTTC.